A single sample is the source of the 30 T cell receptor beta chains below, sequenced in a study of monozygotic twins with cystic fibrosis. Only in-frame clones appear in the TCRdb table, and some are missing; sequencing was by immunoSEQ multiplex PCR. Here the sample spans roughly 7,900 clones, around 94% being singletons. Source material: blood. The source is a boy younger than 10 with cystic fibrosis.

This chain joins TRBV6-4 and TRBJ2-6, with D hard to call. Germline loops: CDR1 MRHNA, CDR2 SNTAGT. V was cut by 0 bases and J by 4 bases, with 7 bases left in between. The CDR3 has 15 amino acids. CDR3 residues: CASSDSETGANVLTF. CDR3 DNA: TGTGCCAGCAGTGACTCGGAGACCGGGGCCAACGTCCTGACTTTC.

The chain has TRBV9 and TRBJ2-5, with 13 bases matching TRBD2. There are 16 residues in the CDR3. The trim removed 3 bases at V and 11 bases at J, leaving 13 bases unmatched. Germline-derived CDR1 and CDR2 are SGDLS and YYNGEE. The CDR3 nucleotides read TGTGCCAGCAGCGGGACTAGCGGGGGCCGCCCGTCTGAGCAGTACTTC. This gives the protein CASSGTSGGRPSEQYF.

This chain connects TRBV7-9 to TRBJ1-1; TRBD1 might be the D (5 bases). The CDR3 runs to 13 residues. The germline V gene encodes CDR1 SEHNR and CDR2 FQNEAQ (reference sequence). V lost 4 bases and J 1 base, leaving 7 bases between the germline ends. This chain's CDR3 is CASSWGGNTEAFF. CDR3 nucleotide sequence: TGTGCCAGCAGCTGGGGGGGGAACACTGAAGCTTTCTTT.

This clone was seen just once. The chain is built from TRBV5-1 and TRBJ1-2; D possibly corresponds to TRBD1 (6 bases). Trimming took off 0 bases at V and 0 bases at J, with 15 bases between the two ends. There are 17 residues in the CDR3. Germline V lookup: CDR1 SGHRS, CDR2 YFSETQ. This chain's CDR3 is CASSLGGTPVTNYGYTF. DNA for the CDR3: TGCGCCAGCAGCTTGGGAGGGACACCTGTAACTAACTATGGCTACACCTTC.

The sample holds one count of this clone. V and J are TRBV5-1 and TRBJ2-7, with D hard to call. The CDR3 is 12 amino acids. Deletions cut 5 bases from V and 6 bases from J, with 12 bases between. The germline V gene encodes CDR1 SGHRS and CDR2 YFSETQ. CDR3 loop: CASRFDSGEQYF. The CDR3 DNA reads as TGCGCCAGCAGGTTCGATTCAGGCGAGCAGTACTTC. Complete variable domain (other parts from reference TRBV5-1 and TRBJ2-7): KAGVTQTPRYLIKTRGQQVTLSCSPISGHRSVSWYQQTPGQGLQFLFEYFSETQRNKGNFPGRFSGRQFSNSRSEMNVSTLELGDSALYLCASRFDSGEQYFGPGTRLTVT.

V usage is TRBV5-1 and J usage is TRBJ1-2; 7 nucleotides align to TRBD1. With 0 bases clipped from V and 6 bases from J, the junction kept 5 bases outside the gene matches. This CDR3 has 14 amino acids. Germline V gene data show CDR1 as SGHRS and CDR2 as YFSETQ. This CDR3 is CASSLEEGADGYTF. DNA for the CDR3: TGCGCCAGCAGCTTGGAGGAGGGGGCAGATGGCTACACCTTC.

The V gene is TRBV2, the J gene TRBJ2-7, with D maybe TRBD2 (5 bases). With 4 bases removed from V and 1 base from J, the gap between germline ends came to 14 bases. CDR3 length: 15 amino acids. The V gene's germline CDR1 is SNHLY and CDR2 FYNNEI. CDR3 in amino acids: CASSGGLVGSYEQYF. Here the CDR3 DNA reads TGTGCCAGCAGTGGAGGGCTAGTCGGTTCCTACGAGCAGTACTTC.

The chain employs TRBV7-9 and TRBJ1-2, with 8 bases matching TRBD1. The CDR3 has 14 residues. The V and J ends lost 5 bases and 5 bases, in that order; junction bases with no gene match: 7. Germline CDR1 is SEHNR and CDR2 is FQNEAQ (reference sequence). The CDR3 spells CASSGQGAKYGYTF. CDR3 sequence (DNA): TGTGCCAGCAGCGGTCAGGGGGCAAAATATGGCTACACCTTC.

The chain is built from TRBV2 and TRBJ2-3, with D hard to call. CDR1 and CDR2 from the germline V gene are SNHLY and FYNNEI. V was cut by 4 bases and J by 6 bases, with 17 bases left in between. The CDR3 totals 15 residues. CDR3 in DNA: TGTGCCAGCAGTGTGAGGTCGCAGGAGTGGGATACGCAGTATTTT. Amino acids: CASSVRSQEWDTQYF.

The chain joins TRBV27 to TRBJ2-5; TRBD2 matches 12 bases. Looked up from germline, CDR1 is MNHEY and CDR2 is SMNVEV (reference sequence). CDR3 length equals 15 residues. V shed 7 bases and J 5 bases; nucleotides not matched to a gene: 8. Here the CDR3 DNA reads TGTGCCAGCACCCCTAGCGGGGGGGCCGCCGAGACCCAGTACTTC. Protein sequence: CASTPSGGAAETQYF.

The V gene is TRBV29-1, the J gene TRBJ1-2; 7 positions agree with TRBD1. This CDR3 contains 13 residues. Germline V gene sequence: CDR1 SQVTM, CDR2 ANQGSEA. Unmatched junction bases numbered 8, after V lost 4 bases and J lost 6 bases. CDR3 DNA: TGCAGCGTTGTTGGTCGACAGGGTAATGGCTACACCTTC. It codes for CSVVGRQGNGYTF.

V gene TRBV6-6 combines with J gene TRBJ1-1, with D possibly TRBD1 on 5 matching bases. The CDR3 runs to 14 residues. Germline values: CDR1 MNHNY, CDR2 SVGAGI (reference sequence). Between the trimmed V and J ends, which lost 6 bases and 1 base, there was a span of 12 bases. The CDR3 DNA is TGTGCCAGCAGCCAGGGTCAGAAGAACACTGAAGCTTTCTTT. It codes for CASSQGQKNTEAFF.

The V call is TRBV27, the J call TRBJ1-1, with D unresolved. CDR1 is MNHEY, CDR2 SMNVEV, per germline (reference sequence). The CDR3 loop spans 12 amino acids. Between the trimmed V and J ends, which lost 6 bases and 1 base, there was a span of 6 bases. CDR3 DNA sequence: TGTGCCAGCAGCCGGTCGAACACTGAAGCTTTCTTT. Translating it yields CASSRSNTEAFF.

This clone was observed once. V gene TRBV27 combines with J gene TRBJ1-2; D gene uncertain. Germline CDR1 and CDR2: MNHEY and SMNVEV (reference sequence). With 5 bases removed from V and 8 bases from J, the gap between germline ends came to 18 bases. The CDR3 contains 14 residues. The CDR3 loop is CASSGTRQLAGYTF. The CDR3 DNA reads TGTGCCAGCAGTGGAACTCGCCAACTCGCGGGCTACACCTTC.

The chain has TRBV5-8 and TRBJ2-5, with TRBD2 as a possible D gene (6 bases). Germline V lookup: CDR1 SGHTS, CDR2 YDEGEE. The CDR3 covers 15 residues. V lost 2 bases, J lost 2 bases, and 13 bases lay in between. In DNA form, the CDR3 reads TGTGCCAGCAGCTTCCCACTAGCAGAACAAGAGACCCAGTACTTC. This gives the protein CASSFPLAEQETQYF. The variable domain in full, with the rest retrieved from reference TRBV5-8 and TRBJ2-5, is EAGVTQSPTHLIKTRGQQATLRCSPISGHTSVYWYQQALGLGLQFLLWYDEGEERNRGNFPPRFSGRQFPNYSSELNVNALELEDSALYLCASSFPLAEQETQYFGPGTRLLVL.

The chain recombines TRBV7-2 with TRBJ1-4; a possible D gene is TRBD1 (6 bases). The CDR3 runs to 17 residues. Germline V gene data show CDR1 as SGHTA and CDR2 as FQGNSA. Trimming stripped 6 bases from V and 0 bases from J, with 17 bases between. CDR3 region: CASRKDGGLATNEKLFF. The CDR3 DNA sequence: TGTGCCAGCAGAAAAGACGGGGGCCTGGCAACTAATGAAAAACTGTTTTTT.

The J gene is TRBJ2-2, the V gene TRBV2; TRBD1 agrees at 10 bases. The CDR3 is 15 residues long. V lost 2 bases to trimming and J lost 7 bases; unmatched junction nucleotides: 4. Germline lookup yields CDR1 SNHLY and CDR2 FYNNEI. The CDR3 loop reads CASSEWTGGIGELFF. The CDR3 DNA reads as TGTGCCAGCAGTGAATGGACAGGGGGTATCGGGGAGCTGTTTTTT.

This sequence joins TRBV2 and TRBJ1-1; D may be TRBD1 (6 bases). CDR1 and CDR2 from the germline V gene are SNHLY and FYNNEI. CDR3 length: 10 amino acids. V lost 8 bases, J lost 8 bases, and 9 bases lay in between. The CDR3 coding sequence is TGTGCCAGCGGGGGCAACGAAGCTTTCTTT. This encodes CASGGNEAFF.

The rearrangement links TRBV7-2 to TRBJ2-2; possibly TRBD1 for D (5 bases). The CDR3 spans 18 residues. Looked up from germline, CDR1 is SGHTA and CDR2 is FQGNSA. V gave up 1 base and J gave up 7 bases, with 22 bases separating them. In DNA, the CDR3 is TGTGCCAGCAGCTTAGTGGGAACTCTGGGGCTAGGGTTCGGGGAGCTGTTTTTT. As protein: CASSLVGTLGLGFGELFF.

The CDR3 DNA sequence: TGTGCCAGCAGCCGGGGCAGGCCTCAAGAGACCCAGTACTTC. Protein sequence: CASSRGRPQETQYF. The chain is built from TRBV14 and TRBJ2-5, with D possibly being TRBD1 (5 bases). Deletions cut 4 bases from V and 2 bases from J, with 11 bases between. CDR3 length: 14 residues. Germline lookup yields CDR1 SGHDN and CDR2 FVKESK.

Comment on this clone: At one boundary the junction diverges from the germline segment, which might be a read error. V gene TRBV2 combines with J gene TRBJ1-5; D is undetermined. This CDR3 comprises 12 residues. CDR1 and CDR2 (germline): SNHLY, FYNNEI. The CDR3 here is CATSNGNQPQHF. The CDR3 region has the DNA TGTGCCACCAGTAACGGGAATCAGCCCCAGCATTTT.

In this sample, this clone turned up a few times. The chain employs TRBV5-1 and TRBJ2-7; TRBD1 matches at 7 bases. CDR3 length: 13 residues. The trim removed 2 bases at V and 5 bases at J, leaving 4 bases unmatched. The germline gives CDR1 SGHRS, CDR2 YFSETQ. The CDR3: CASSLRQGDEQYF. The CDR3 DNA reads TGCGCCAGCAGCTTAAGACAGGGTGACGAGCAGTACTTC.

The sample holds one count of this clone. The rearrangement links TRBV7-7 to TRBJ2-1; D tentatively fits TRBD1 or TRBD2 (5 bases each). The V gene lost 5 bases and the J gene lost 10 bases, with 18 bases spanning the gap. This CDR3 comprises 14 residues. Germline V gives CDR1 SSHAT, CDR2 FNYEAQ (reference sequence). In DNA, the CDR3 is TGTGCCAGCAGCATTGGGACCTCCCCGGGGGAGCAGTTCTTC. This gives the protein CASSIGTSPGEQFF.

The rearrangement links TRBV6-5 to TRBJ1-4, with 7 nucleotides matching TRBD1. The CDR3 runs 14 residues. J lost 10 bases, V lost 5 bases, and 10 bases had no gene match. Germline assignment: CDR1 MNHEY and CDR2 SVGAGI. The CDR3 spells CASSTDRVFGKLFF. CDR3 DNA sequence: TGTGCCAGCAGTACCGACAGGGTTTTCGGAAAACTGTTTTTT.

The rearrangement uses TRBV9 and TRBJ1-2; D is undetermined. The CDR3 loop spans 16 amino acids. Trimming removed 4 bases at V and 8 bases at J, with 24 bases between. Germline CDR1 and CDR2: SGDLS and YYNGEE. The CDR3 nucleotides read TGTGCCAGCAGCCCCCGTAACCCTCTTCCATACTGGGGCTACACCTTC. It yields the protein CASSPRNPLPYWGYTF.

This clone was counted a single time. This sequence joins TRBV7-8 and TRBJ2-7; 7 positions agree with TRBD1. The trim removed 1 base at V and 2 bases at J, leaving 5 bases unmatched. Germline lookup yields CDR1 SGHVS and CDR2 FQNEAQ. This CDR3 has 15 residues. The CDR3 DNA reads TGTGCCAGCAGCTTAGAGCCCAGGGGGACCTACGAGCAGTACTTC. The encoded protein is CASSLEPRGTYEQYF.

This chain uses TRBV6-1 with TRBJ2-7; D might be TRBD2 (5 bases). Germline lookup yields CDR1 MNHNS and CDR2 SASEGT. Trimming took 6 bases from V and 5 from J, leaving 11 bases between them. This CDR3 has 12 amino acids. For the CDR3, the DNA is TGTGCCAGCAGGCGAACGGGGAACGAGCAGTACTTC. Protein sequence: CASRRTGNEQYF.

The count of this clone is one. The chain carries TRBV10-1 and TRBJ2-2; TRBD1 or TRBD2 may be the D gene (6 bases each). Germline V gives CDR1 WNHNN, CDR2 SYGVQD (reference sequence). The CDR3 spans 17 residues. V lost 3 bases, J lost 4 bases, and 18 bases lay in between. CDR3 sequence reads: CASSEFPTGAITGELFF. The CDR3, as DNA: TGCGCCAGCAGTGAATTCCCTACGGGGGCGATCACCGGGGAGCTGTTTTTT.

CDR3 in amino acids: CASSLSRTASFYEQYF. The DNA for the CDR3 is TGTGCCAGCAGCTTGTCCCGGACAGCCAGTTTCTACGAGCAGTACTTC. The chain has TRBV5-5 and TRBJ2-7; weak D call: TRBD1 (6 bases). V was trimmed by 1 base and J by 3 bases, leaving 17 bases between them. CDR1 is SGHKS and CDR2 is YYEKEE in the germline V gene (reference sequence). The CDR3 sequence is 16 residues long.

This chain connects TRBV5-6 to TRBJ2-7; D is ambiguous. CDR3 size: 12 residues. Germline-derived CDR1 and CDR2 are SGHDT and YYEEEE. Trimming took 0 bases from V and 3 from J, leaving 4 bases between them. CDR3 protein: CASSLASYEQYF. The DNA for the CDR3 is TGTGCCAGCAGCTTGGCTAGCTACGAGCAGTACTTC.